The 12 T cell receptor beta chains below come from one sample, sequenced in a study of Ad26.COV2.S vaccination and SARS-CoV-2 variants. TCRdb's copy holds only in-frame clones and misses some; the assay was immunoSEQ multiplex PCR. The sample contains approximately 450,000 clones, 80% to 95% of which appear only once. Treatment specified: about 20 received Ad26.COV2.S at low or high dose, single or two shots; roughly five received placebo; per-sample allocation not given. Vaccine and placebo recipients were sampled on day 63 after the first injection. This specimen consisted of peripheral blood, obtained in a trial of Ad26.COV2.S vaccine versus placebo. The source is a person aged 18-60 years who received the Ad26.COV2.S COVID-19 vaccine or a placebo.

The chain is built from TRBV18 and TRBJ1-1; D call uncertain. This CDR3 is built from 13 residues. Germline CDR1 and CDR2: KGHSH and LQKENI. The V end was cut by 3 bases, the J end by 5 bases, with 10 bases between. This CDR3 reads CASSPLVGTEAFF. DNA for the CDR3: TGTGCCAGCTCACCCCTAGTAGGGACTGAAGCTTTCTTT.

The rearrangement links TRBV7-9 to TRBJ2-1; 11 bases line up with TRBD2. V shed 5 bases, J shed 8 bases, and the junction held 17 bases outside the gene matches. The length of the CDR3 is 18 residues. CDR1 SEHNR and CDR2 FQNEAQ come from the germline V gene (reference sequence). CDR3 in DNA: TGTGCCAGCAGCCCAAAGGGGACTAGCGGTACTCTAGCGGATGAGCAGTTCTTC. Encoded protein: CASSPKGTSGTLADEQFF.

This chain links TRBV4-2 with TRBJ1-1; possible D gene TRBD1, 5 bases. The CDR3 extends over 14 amino acids. V lost 7 bases, J lost 3 bases, and 15 bases lay in between. CDR1 LGHNA and CDR2 YNFKEQ come from the germline V gene. CDR3 amino acids: CASTFTGSDTEAFF. CDR3 sequence (DNA): TGTGCCAGCACCTTTACAGGTTCCGACACTGAAGCTTTCTTT.

J is TRBJ2-5 and V is TRBV7-8; no clear D. The length of the CDR3 is 19 residues. Germline V gene lookup returns CDR1 SGHVS and CDR2 FQNEAQ. Trimming took off 1 base at V and 7 bases at J, with 28 bases between the two ends. This CDR3 reads CASSLEAWSAMVHKMTQYF. CDR3 nucleotide sequence: TGTGCCAGCAGCTTAGAGGCGTGGTCAGCCATGGTTCATAAGATGACCCAGTACTTC.

The V and J genes are TRBV15 and TRBJ2-1; possibly TRBD1 or TRBD2 for D (5 bases each). CDR1 LNHNV and CDR2 YYDKDF come from the germline V gene (reference sequence). The CDR3 spans 16 residues. Trimming took 0 bases from V and 0 from J, leaving 9 bases between them. CDR3 loop: CATSRDAGSSYNEQFF. In nucleotides, the CDR3 is TGTGCCACCAGCAGAGATGCAGGGAGCTCCTACAATGAGCAGTTCTTC.

The genes are TRBV7-3 and TRBJ2-3; 9 nucleotides align to TRBD2. Germline V gives CDR1 SGHTA, CDR2 FQGTGA. This CDR3 region has 15 residues. The V gene end was trimmed by 5 bases and the J gene end by 6 bases; junction bases not matched to a gene: 9. CDR3 DNA: TGTGCCAGCAGCCCTATAGCGGGAGTGGGGGATACGCAGTATTTT. Protein: CASSPIAGVGDTQYF.

In nucleotides, the CDR3 is TGTGCCAGCTCACCCCGACTGAGCTCCTACAATGAGCAGTTCTTC. Translating gives CASSPRLSSYNEQFF. The chain joins TRBV18 to TRBJ2-1, with unresolved D. Per the germline V gene, CDR1 is KGHSH and CDR2 is LQKENI. CDR3 size: 15 residues. V was trimmed by 3 bases and J by 0 bases, leaving 9 bases between them. Using reference TRBV18 and TRBJ2-1 for the parts outside the CDR3, the full variable domain is NAGVMQNPRHLVRRRGQEARLRCSPMKGHSHVYWYRQLPEEGLKFMVYLQKENIIDESGMPKERFSAEFPKEGPSILRIQQVVRGDSAAYFCASSPRLSSYNEQFFGPGTRLTVL.

A remark on this clone: It differs at one base from a far larger clone, so likely a read error. The sample holds other DNA sequences that translate to the same CDR3. The V and J genes are TRBV7-8 and TRBJ2-7; D gene unclear. The V and J ends lost 3 bases and 0 bases respectively, with 0 bases between them. This CDR3 comprises 11 residues. CDR1 is SGHVS, CDR2 FQNEAQ, per germline. The CDR3 DNA follows: TGTGCCAGCAGCTTCTCCTACGAGCAGTACTTC. It is translated as CASSFSYEQYF.

This clone showed up just a few times. The V gene is TRBV18, the J gene TRBJ2-7, with D perhaps TRBD1 or TRBD2 (6 bases each). Germline V CDR1 and CDR2: KGHSH, LQKENI. This CDR3 has 13 residues. V dropped 0 bases and J dropped 9 bases, with 12 bases sitting between them. CDR3 region: CASSPPVGGGQYF. As DNA, the CDR3 is TGTGCCAGCTCACCACCAGTAGGGGGAGGGCAGTACTTC.

V usage is TRBV28 and J usage is TRBJ2-1; possibly TRBD2 for D (6 bases). The V end lost 4 bases, the J end lost 1 base, and 8 bases lay between the germline ends. The CDR3 sequence is 14 residues long. Germline CDR1 and CDR2: MDHEN and SYDVKM. The CDR3 is CASSSGGSYNEQFF. The CDR3 nucleotides read TGTGCCAGCAGTTCCGGGGGATCCTACAATGAGCAGTTCTTC. The whole variable domain, filled in from reference TRBV28 and TRBJ2-1, reads DVKVTQSSRYLVKRTGEKVFLECVQDMDHENMFWYRQDPGLGLRLIYFSYDVKMKEKGDIPEGYSVSREKKERFSLILESASTNQTSMYLCASSSGGSYNEQFFGPGTRLTVL.

This clone occurred a few times. The chain is built from TRBV19 and TRBJ2-2; 15 bases agree with TRBD2. The V segment lost 5 bases and the J segment 7 bases; nucleotides outside the gene matches: 5. The germline CDR1 and CDR2 sequences are LNHDA and SQIVND (reference sequence). The CDR3 extends over 16 amino acids. The CDR3 loop reads CASSPGLAGGDGELFF. The CDR3 DNA sequence: TGTGCCAGTAGTCCTGGACTAGCGGGAGGGGACGGGGAGCTGTTTTTT.

This chain's CDR3 is CSVLTPSSEQFF. The CDR3 DNA reads as TGCAGCGTCCTGACGCCTAGCAGTGAGCAGTTCTTC. This chain connects TRBV29-1 to TRBJ2-1, with D perhaps TRBD2 (5 bases). Trimming removed 6 bases at V and 9 bases at J, with 15 bases between. The CDR3 totals 12 residues. Germline loops: CDR1 SQVTM, CDR2 ANQGSEA.